This T cell receptor beta chain derives from a study of a mutant IDH1 vaccine in newly diagnosed glioma. The V end lost 3 bases, the J end lost 6 bases, and 12 bases lay between the germline ends. From germline, CDR1 is LGHNA and CDR2 YSLEER. This CDR3 has 14 residues. This clone was counted only a few times. The antigen is not known. Documented time point: week 47, end of study. Vaccination comprised doses that each held 300 ug of mutant IDH1 20-mer peptide, plus topical imiquimod. The assay was immunoSEQ multiplex PCR, and TCRdb's table has in-frame clones only and misses some. The repertoire holds over 10,000 clones, roughly 72% seen once, with 4% in the top ten.

The chain couples TRBV4-3 to TRBJ2-4, with D uncertain. The receptor was isolated from a woman in her 40s with glioma. The sample in question was PBMCs, obtained from a glioma patient whose treatment included an IDH1 peptide vaccine. CDR3 loop: CASSQDSFGNIQYF. DNA for the CDR3: TGCGCCAGCAGCCAGGATAGCTTTGGAAACATTCAGTACTTC.